The clone carrying this T cell receptor beta chain was recorded a few times. Its antigen is not identified. This sample was included in a study of naive and memory T cell subsets. Germline V lookup: CDR1 SQVTM, CDR2 ANQGSEA. The CDR3 contains 17 residues. Trimming stripped 0 bases from V and 6 bases from J, with 24 bases between. An equimolar mix of two oligonucleotides served as the beta constant-region primer for TRBC1 and TRBC2. Four rounds of PCR amplified the ligated cDNA using nested alpha and beta constant-region primers plus SP2. Using its own MiXCR run on the UMI-ligation and nested PCR reads, TCRdb lists one record per CDR3 protein. The sample shows under 150,000 distinct CDR3 sequences, roughly a fifth of them seen only once. General study points: Especially in CD8 cells, naive repertoires contained a few larger clonotypes, possibly CD45RA-re-expressing memory cells. Findings for naive and memory subsets could not be checked against ground truth.

This receptor was taken from a human donor in good health. Sequencing was carried out using naive CD8+ T cells from blood. This sequence joins TRBV29-1 and TRBJ2-7, with no clear D. CDR3 amino acids: CSVEESVRGEGPSEQYF. DNA of the CDR3: TGCAGCGTTGAAGAATCCGTCCGTGGAGAAGGGCCTTCCGAGCAGTACTTC.